The 32 T cell receptor beta chains presented below share a single source sample, sequenced in a study of cytomegalovirus exposure and HLA in healthy donors. The PCR used 60 Vbeta and 13 Jbeta primers. Profiled with immunoSEQ multiplex PCR; TCRdb holds only in-frame clones, not every one. The table has about 94,000 clones, around 80% seen once. Sequencing was done on a sample of PBMCs. Receptors originate from a woman aged 55-69 years in good health and CMV-seronegative.

The rearrangement uses TRBV6-1 and TRBJ1-5; unclear D gene. This CDR3 region has 15 residues. Trimming stripped 7 bases from V and 3 bases from J, with 16 bases between. The germline gives CDR1 MNHNS, CDR2 SASEGT. CDR3 sequence: CASNLDYALNQPQHF. In nucleotides, the CDR3 is TGTGCCAGCAACCTGGACTATGCCCTCAATCAGCCCCAGCATTTT.

In this sample, this clone turned up once. The chain recombines TRBV9 with TRBJ2-3, with D perhaps matching TRBD2 (5 bases). The CDR3 has 15 residues. Germline loops: CDR1 SGDLS, CDR2 YYNGEE. The ends were cut back, 2 bases at V and 0 bases at J, with 10 bases in the middle. The CDR3 region is CASSVGGHSTDTQYF. DNA of the CDR3: TGTGCCAGCAGCGTTGGCGGGCATAGCACAGATACGCAGTATTTT.

CDR3 protein: CASSPRASGSLQETQYF. The CDR3 DNA is TGTGCCAGCTCACCACGGGCCAGCGGGAGTTTGCAAGAGACCCAGTACTTC. The chain is built from TRBV18 and TRBJ2-5, with 8 bases lining up with TRBD2. V was pared by 1 base and J by 2 bases, with 9 bases of the junction left unmatched. The CDR3 is 17 amino acids. Germline CDR1 KGHSH, CDR2 LQKENI.

This clone was detected once. The chain couples TRBV4-1 to TRBJ1-3; the D gene is possibly TRBD1 (6 bases). CDR1 is MGHRA and CDR2 is YSYEKL in the germline V gene. The CDR3 has 15 amino acids. V lost 0 bases to trimming and J lost 5 bases, with 11 bases between them. The CDR3 DNA reads as TGCGCCAGCAGCCAAGATCCGGGGACAAGAAACACCATATATTTT. Translating it yields CASSQDPGTRNTIYF.

The chain recombines TRBV7-2 with TRBJ2-7; no firm D call. The CDR3 extends over 14 amino acids. Germline V gene lookup returns CDR1 SGHTA and CDR2 FQGNSA. The ends were cut back, 5 bases at V and 0 bases at J, with 11 bases in the middle. CDR3 sequence (DNA): TGTGCCAGCAGCCTACTGTCGATCTCCTACGAGCAGTACTTC. Protein product: CASSLLSISYEQYF.

The V call is TRBV29-1, the J call TRBJ1-5; D is unclear. The CDR3 contains 10 residues. Germline CDR1 and CDR2: SQVTM and ANQGSEA. With 7 bases removed from V and 9 bases from J, the gap between germline ends came to 10 bases. CDR3 sequence: CSAGDSPQHF. The CDR3 nucleotides are TGCAGCGCCGGAGATTCGCCCCAGCATTTT.

This chain uses TRBV28 with TRBJ1-5; a possible D gene is TRBD1 (6 bases). CDR1 is MDHEN, CDR2 SYDVKM, per germline. With 3 bases removed from V and 4 bases from J, the gap between germline ends came to 10 bases. The CDR3 has 14 residues. Here the CDR3 reads CASSFEGVNQPQHF. CDR3 nucleotides: TGTGCCAGCAGTTTTGAGGGGGTTAATCAGCCCCAGCATTTT.

This clone occurred a few times. The gene calls are TRBV28 and TRBJ1-4; no clear D. V lost 8 bases and J 0 bases, leaving 10 bases between the germline ends. The length of the CDR3 is 14 residues. Germline V CDR1 and CDR2: MDHEN, SYDVKM. CDR3 sequence reads: CASRGSATNEKLFF. The CDR3 DNA reads TGTGCCAGCCGTGGGAGTGCAACTAATGAAAAACTGTTTTTT.

The chain recombines TRBV9 with TRBJ2-3, with D perhaps TRBD2 (6 bases). The V and J ends lost 0 bases and 3 bases respectively, with 11 bases between them. This CDR3 has 15 amino acids. CDR1 is SGDLS and CDR2 is YYNGEE in the germline V gene. CDR3 sequence: CASSVEVGGTDTQYF. CDR3 nucleotides: TGTGCCAGCAGCGTAGAGGTCGGGGGTACAGATACGCAGTATTTT. Looking up the rest from reference TRBV9 and TRBJ2-3 gives the full variable domain: DSGVTQTPKHLITATGQRVTLRCSPRSGDLSVYWYQQSLDQGLQFLIQYYNGEERAKGNILERFSAQQFPDLHSELNLSSLELGDSALYFCASSVEVGGTDTQYFGPGTRLTVL.

The chain has TRBV28 and TRBJ1-5; D is perhaps TRBD1 (6 bases). The CDR3 consists of 15 residues. V was shortened by 6 bases and J by 8 bases, with 20 bases between the two germline ends. Germline V gives CDR1 MDHEN, CDR2 SYDVKM. This CDR3 reads CASSPRTDLIKPQHF. CDR3 nucleotide sequence: TGTGCCAGCAGCCCACGGACAGACTTAATCAAGCCCCAGCATTTT.

The chain uses TRBV7-2 and TRBJ1-3; D remains unclear. V was pared by 5 bases and J by 0 bases, with 11 bases between. The germline CDR1 and CDR2 sequences are SGHTA and FQGNSA. The CDR3 length is 15 residues. This CDR3 reads CASSQGRFSGNTIYF. The CDR3 DNA is TGTGCCAGCAGCCAAGGCAGGTTCTCTGGAAACACCATATATTTT.

V usage is TRBV11-2 and J usage is TRBJ2-3, with 8 bases aligning to TRBD1. The CDR3 loop spans 14 amino acids. In germline, CDR1 is SGHAT, CDR2 FQNNGV. The V and J ends lost 5 bases and 3 bases, in that order; junction bases with no gene match: 4. The CDR3 DNA follows: TGTGCCAGCAGCCTGGGACAGGAAACAGATACGCAGTATTTT. Residues: CASSLGQETDTQYF.

V gene TRBV4-3 combines with J gene TRBJ2-1; weak D call: TRBD2 (5 bases). V gave up 4 bases and J gave up 0 bases, with 13 bases separating them. Germline V gene lookup returns CDR1 LGHNA and CDR2 YSLEER. The length of the CDR3 is 16 residues. The CDR3 nucleotides are TGCGCCAGCAGCCTCGAAGAGGGAATCTCCTACAATGAGCAGTTCTTC. As protein: CASSLEEGISYNEQFF.

This clone was picked up one time. This rearrangement joins TRBV19 to TRBJ1-2; TRBD1 matches at 9 bases. Germline V gene data show CDR1 as LNHDA and CDR2 as SQIVND (reference sequence). This CDR3 has 15 amino acids. Unmatched junction bases numbered 5, after V lost 3 bases and J lost 3 bases. CDR3 DNA: TGTGCCAGTAGTATGACAGGGGGTGTCGACTATGGCTACACCTTC. Translation: CASSMTGGVDYGYTF.

This CDR3 is CASSPRLGEGFYEQYF. The CDR3 DNA reads as TGTGCCAGCAGCCCCCGGTTGGGCGAGGGATTCTACGAGCAGTACTTC. The chain combines TRBV13 with TRBJ2-7; D is possibly TRBD2 (5 bases). Trimming cost V 5 bases and J 3 bases, with 20 bases left between them. CDR1 and CDR2 from the germline V gene are PRHDT and FYEKMQ (reference sequence). The CDR3 length is 16 residues.

V gene TRBV28 combines with J gene TRBJ1-5; D is unclear. Trimming removed 2 bases at V and 7 bases at J, with 6 bases between. Germline assignment: CDR1 MDHEN and CDR2 SYDVKM. The CDR3 covers 12 residues. CDR3 amino acids: CASSLKRQPQHF. CDR3 sequence (DNA): TGTGCCAGCAGTTTAAAGCGGCAGCCCCAGCATTTT.

V usage is TRBV6-6 and J usage is TRBJ2-5; 7 bases fit TRBD1. V lost 4 bases and J lost 4; bases outside the gene matches: 6. The CDR3 has 14 amino acids. Germline CDR1 reads MNHNY; CDR2 reads SVGAGI (reference sequence). The CDR3 DNA sequence: TGTGCCAGCAGTTTCCGGGGACAGCGAGAGACCCAGTACTTC. It yields the protein CASSFRGQRETQYF.

The genes are TRBV18 and TRBJ2-2; the D gene is possibly TRBD1 (6 bases). Germline CDR1 is KGHSH and CDR2 is LQKENI. The CDR3 sequence is 16 residues long. The ends were cut back, 0 bases at V and 5 bases at J, with 13 bases in the middle. The CDR3 sequence: CASSPPQGPGTGELFF. In nucleotides, the CDR3 is TGTGCCAGCTCACCACCGCAGGGGCCGGGAACCGGGGAGCTGTTTTTT.

The V call is TRBV5-6, the J call TRBJ2-1; 7 positions agree with TRBD2. Per the germline V gene, CDR1 is SGHDT and CDR2 is YYEEEE. This CDR3 contains 16 residues. J lost 8 bases, V lost 3 bases, and 14 bases had no gene match. The CDR3 spells CASSYLSRESFDEQFF. Written as DNA, the CDR3 is TGTGCCAGCAGCTACCTCTCGCGGGAGTCTTTCGATGAGCAGTTCTTC. Full variable domain (remainder filled in from reference TRBV5-6 and TRBJ2-1): DAGVTQSPTHLIKTRGQQVTLRCSPKSGHDTVSWYQQALGQGPQFIFQYYEEEERQRGNFPDRFSGHQFPNYSSELNVNALLLGDSALYLCASSYLSRESFDEQFFGPGTRLTVL.

The rearrangement links TRBV4-1 to TRBJ2-7; the match to TRBD2 covers 13 bases. Germline lookup yields CDR1 MGHRA and CDR2 YSYEKL. V lost 4 bases and J lost 0; bases outside the gene matches: 6. The CDR3 covers 17 residues. The DNA for the CDR3 is TGCGCCAGCAGCCCTACCGGACTAGCGGGGGACTCCTACGAGCAGTACTTC. Its translation is CASSPTGLAGDSYEQYF.

This chain links TRBV28 with TRBJ1-3, with D uncertain. The CDR3 has 15 residues. Germline CDR1 MDHEN, CDR2 SYDVKM. V shed 1 base and J shed 4 bases, with 11 bases lying between them. The CDR3 loop reads CASSLSPQQGNTIYF. CDR3 in DNA: TGTGCCAGCAGTTTATCCCCCCAACAGGGAAACACCATATATTTT.

This clone occurred a few times. The chain uses TRBV7-2 and TRBJ2-7; 11 bases are a match to TRBD1. From germline, CDR1 is SGHTA and CDR2 FQGNSA. V dropped 1 base and J dropped 2; count of bases not matched to a gene: 4. The CDR3 consists of 16 residues. CDR3 DNA sequence: TGTGCCAGCAGCTTAGGGACAGGGGGCGGGCCCTACGAGCAGTACTTC. As protein: CASSLGTGGGPYEQYF.

This chain links TRBV5-4 with TRBJ1-3; the match to TRBD1 covers 10 bases. The CDR3 covers 16 residues. V was clipped by 4 bases and J by 3 bases; unmatched bases: 7. The germline gives CDR1 SGHNT, CDR2 YYREEE (reference sequence). The CDR3 spells CASSPGTGVVGNTIYF. The CDR3 DNA follows: TGTGCCAGCAGCCCAGGGACAGGGGTAGTTGGAAACACCATATATTTT.

This rearrangement joins TRBV29-1 to TRBJ2-7; 7 bases line up with TRBD1. J gave up 2 bases and V 7 bases, and 11 bases lay outside the gene matches. The germline gives CDR1 SQVTM, CDR2 ANQGSEA. This CDR3 has 14 amino acids. CDR3 DNA: TGCAGCGCCAAAACCGGGACAGCTACCTACGAGCAGTACTTC. This sequence encodes CSAKTGTATYEQYF.

This chain links TRBV27 with TRBJ2-7; D remains unclear. Germline V gene sequence: CDR1 MNHEY, CDR2 SMNVEV (reference sequence). This CDR3 region has 13 residues. With 4 bases removed from V and 1 base from J, the gap between germline ends came to 8 bases. The CDR3 region has the DNA TGTGCCAGCAGTTCCCAAATTTCCTACGAGCAGTACTTC. It yields the protein CASSSQISYEQYF.

V gene TRBV27 combines with J gene TRBJ1-1; 7 bases line up with TRBD1. Losses at the gene ends were 5 bases for V and 4 bases for J; bases not matched to a gene: 10. CDR1 is MNHEY, CDR2 SMNVEV, per germline (reference sequence). The CDR3 is 15 amino acids. The CDR3 reads CASSPQTGFATEAFF. The DNA of the CDR3 is TGTGCCAGCAGTCCCCAGACAGGGTTTGCCACTGAAGCTTTCTTT.

J is TRBJ2-1 and V is TRBV7-2; D gene uncertain. Germline loops: CDR1 SGHTA, CDR2 FQGNSA. The CDR3 is 13 amino acids. Trimming cost V 4 bases and J 5 bases, with 9 bases left between them. The CDR3 DNA reads as TGTGCCAGCAGCTCATTCCCTAACAATGAGCAGTTCTTC. Translated: CASSSFPNNEQFF.

This clone was seen a handful of times. V usage is TRBV2 and J usage is TRBJ2-3; D possibly corresponds to TRBD2 (6 bases). CDR1 SNHLY and CDR2 FYNNEI come from the germline V gene. The CDR3 length is 12 residues. V lost 4 bases and J lost 8, with 10 bases in between. In nucleotides, the CDR3 is TGTGCCAGCAGTGGTACAGCGGGTACGCAGTATTTT. This sequence encodes CASSGTAGTQYF.

As to this clone: At one end, the junction sequence differs from germline, possibly due to a read error. This sequence joins TRBV7-9 and TRBJ1-4, with 9 bases identical to TRBD1. Germline CDR1 and CDR2: SEHNR and FQNEAQ (reference sequence). This CDR3 spans 15 amino acids. CDR3 sequence (DNA): TGTGCCAGCAGCATAGCCGGGACAGGGATTGAAAAACTGTTTTTT. It specifies CASSIAGTGIEKLFF.

This clone was recorded a few times. The gene calls are TRBV7-6 and TRBJ2-3, with a tentative D call TRBD1 (5 bases). Trimming removed 11 bases at V and 5 bases at J, with 11 bases between. This CDR3 is 11 amino acids long. Germline V lookup: CDR1 SGHVS, CDR2 FNYEAQ. CDR3 amino acids: CAYVQGDTQYF. The CDR3 coding sequence is TGTGCCTACGTGCAGGGAGATACGCAGTATTTT.

This clone was seen a single time. The rearrangement uses TRBV6-5 and TRBJ2-1; D is uncertain. The ends were cut back, 11 bases at V and 2 bases at J, with 10 bases in the middle. Germline CDR1 reads MNHEY; CDR2 reads SVGAGI. The CDR3 totals 12 residues. The CDR3 region is CASLGAYNEQFF. CDR3 nucleotide sequence: TGTGCCTCCTTGGGCGCCTACAATGAGCAGTTCTTC.

V and J are TRBV7-8 and TRBJ2-7; 11 nucleotides match TRBD1. J gave up 2 bases and V 1 base, and 1 base lay outside the gene matches. The CDR3 loop spans 15 amino acids. Germline CDR1 SGHVS, CDR2 FQNEAQ. The CDR3 DNA reads as TGTGCCAGCAGCTTAGGGGGACAGGGGGCCTACGAGCAGTACTTC. Its protein product is CASSLGGQGAYEQYF.